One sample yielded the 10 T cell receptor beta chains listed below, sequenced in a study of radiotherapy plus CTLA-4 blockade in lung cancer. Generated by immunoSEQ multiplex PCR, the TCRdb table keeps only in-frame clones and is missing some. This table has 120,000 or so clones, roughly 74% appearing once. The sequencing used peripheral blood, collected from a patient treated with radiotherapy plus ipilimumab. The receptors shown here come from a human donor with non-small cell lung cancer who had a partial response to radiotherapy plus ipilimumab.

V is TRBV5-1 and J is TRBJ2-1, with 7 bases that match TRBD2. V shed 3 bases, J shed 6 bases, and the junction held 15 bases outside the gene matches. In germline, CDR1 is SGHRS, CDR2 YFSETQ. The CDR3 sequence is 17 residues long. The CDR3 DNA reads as TGCGCCAGCAGCTCCCCCAGGGCTAGCGGTGAGGTCAATGAGCAGTTCTTC. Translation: CASSSPRASGEVNEQFF.

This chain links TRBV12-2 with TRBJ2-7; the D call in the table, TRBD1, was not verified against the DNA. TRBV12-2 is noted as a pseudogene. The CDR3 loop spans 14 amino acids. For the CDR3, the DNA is TGTGCAAGTCGCAACCGGGACAGGGGACGCGAGCAGTACTTC. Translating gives CASRNRDRGREQYF.

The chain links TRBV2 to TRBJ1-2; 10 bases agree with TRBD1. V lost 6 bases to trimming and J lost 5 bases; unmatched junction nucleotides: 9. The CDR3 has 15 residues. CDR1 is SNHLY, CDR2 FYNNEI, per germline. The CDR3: CASSEMGTGEYGYTF. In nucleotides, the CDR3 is TGTGCCAGCAGCGAAATGGGGACAGGGGAATATGGCTACACCTTC.

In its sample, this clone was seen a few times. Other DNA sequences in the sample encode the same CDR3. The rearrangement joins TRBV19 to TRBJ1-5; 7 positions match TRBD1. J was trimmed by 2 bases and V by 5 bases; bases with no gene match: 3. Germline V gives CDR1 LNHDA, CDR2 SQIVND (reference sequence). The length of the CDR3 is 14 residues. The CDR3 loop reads CASSGTGGNQPQHF. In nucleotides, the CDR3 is TGTGCCAGTAGTGGAACAGGGGGCAATCAGCCCCAGCATTTT. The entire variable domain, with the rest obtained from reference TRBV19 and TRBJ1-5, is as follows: DGGITQSPKYLFRKEGQNVTLSCEQNLNHDAMYWYRQDPGQGLRLIYYSQIVNDFQKGDIAEGYSVSREKKESFPLTVTSAQKNPTAFYLCASSGTGGNQPQHFGDGTRLSIL.

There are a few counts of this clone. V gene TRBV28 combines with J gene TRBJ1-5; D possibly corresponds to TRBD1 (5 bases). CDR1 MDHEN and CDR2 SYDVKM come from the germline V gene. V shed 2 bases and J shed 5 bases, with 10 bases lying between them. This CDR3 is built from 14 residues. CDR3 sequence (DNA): TGTGCCAGCAGTTTAATGGAGGGGTATCAGCCCCAGCATTTT. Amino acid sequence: CASSLMEGYQPQHF.

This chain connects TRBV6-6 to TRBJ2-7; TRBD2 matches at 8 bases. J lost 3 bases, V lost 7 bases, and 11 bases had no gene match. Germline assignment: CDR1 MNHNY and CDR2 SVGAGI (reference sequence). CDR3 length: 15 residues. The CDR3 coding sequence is TGTGCCAGCACGGGCGGGACTAGTAGTCTCTACGAGCAGTACGTC. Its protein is CASTGGTSSLYEQYV.

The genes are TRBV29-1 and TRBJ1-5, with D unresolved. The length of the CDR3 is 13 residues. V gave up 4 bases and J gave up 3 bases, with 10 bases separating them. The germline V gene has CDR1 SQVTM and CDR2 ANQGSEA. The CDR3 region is CSVVTGFNQPQHF. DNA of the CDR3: TGCAGCGTTGTTACGGGTTTCAATCAGCCCCAGCATTTT.

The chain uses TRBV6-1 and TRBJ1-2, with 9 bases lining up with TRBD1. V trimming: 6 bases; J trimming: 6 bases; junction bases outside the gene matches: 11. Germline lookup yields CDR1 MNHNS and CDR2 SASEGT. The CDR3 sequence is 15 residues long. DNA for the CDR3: TGTGCCAGCAGGTCCGGGACAGGGAATATCAATGGCTACACCTTC. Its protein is CASRSGTGNINGYTF.

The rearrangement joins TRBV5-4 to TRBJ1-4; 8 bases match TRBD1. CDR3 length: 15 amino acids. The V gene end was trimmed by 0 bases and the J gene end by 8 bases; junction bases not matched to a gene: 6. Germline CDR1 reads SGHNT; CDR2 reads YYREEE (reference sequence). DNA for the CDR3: TGTGCCAGCAGCTTGGTGGCAGGGGGCGTAGAAAAACTGTTTTTT. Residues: CASSLVAGGVEKLFF.

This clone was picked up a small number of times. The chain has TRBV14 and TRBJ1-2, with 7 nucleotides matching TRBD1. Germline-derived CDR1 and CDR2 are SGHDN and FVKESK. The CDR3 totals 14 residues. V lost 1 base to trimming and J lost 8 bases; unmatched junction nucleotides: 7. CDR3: CASSQGDRAGGYTF. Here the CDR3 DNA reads TGTGCCAGCAGCCAAGGCGACAGGGCGGGGGGCTACACCTTC.